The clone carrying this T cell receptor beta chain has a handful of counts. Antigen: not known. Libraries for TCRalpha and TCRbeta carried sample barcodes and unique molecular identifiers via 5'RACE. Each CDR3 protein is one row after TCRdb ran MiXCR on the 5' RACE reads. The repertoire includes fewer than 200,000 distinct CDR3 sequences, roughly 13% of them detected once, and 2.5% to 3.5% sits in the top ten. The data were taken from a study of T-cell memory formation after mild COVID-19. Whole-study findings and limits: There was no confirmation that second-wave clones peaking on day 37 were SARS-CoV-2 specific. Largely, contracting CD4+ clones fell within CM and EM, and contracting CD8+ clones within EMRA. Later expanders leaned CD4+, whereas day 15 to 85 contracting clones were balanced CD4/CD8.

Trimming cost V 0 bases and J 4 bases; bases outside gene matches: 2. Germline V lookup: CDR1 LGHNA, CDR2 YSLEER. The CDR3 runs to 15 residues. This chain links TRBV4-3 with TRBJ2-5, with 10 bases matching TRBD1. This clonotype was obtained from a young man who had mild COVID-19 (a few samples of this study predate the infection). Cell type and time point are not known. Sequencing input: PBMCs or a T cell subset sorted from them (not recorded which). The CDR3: CASSQERTGGETQYF. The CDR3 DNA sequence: TGCGCCAGCAGCCAAGAACGGACAGGGGGAGAGACCCAGTACTTC.